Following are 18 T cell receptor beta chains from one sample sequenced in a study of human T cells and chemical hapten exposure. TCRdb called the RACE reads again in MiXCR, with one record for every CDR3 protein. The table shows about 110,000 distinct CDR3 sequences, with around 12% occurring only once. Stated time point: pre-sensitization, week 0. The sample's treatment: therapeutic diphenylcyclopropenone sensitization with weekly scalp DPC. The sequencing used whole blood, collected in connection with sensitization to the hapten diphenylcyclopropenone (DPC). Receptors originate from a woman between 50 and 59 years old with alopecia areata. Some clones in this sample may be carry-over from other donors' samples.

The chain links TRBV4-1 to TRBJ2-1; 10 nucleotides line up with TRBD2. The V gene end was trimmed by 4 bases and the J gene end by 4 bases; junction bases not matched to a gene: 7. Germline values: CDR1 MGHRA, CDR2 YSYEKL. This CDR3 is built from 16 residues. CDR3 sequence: CASSPSSGGPYNEQFF. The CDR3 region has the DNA TGCGCCAGCAGCCCGAGTAGCGGGGGGCCGTACAATGAGCAGTTCTTC.

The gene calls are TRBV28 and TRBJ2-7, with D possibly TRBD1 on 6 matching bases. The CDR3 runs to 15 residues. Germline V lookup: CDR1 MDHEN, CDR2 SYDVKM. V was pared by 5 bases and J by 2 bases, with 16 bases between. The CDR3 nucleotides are TGTGCCAGCAGTCCAGGGCGGGCAGGGGCCTACGAGCAGTACTTC. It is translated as CASSPGRAGAYEQYF.

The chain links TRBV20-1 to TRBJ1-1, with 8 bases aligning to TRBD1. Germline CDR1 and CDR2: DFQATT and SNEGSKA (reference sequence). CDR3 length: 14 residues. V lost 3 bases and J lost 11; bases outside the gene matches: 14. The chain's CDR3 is CSASRDRRGVTAFF. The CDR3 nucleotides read TGCAGTGCTAGCCGGGACAGGAGGGGCGTGACGGCTTTCTTT.

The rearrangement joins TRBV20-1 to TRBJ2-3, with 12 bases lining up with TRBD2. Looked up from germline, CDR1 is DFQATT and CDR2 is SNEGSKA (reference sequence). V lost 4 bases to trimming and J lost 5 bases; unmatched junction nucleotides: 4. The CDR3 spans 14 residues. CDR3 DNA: TGCAGTGCTACTGCTAGCGGGGGGGAAGATACGCAGTATTTT. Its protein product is CSATASGGEDTQYF.

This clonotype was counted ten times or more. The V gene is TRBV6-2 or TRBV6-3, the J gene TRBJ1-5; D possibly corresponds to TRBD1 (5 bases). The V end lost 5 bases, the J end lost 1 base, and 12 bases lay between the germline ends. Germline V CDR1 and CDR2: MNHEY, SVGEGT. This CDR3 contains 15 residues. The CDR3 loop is CASSLTGLSNQPQHF. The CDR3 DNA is TGTGCCAGCAGTCTAACAGGATTGAGCAATCAGCCCCAGCATTTT.

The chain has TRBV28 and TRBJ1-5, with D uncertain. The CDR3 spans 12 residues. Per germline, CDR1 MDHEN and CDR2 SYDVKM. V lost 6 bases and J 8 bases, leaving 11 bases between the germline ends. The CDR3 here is CASRLQIEPQHF. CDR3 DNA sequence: TGTGCCAGCAGGCTCCAGATTGAGCCCCAGCATTTT.

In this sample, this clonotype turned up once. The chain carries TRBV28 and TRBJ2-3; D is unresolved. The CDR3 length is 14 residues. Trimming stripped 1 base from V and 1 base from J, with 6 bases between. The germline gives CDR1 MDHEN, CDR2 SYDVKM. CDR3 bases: TGTGCCAGCAGTTTATCGTACGGCACAGATACGCAGTATTTT. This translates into CASSLSYGTDTQYF.

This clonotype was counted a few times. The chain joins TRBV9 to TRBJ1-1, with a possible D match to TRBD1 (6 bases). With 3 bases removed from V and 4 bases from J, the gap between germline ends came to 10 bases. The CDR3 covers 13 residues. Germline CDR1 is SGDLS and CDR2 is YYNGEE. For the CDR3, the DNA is TGTGCCAGCAGCGGAGGGGGTTTCACTGAAGCTTTCTTT. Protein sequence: CASSGGGFTEAFF.

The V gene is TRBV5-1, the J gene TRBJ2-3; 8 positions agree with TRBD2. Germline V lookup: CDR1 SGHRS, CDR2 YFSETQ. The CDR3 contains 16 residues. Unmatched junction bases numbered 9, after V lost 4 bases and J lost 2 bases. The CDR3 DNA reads TGCGCCAGCAGCGCGGGACTAGAAGAGACCACAGATACGCAGTATTTT. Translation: CASSAGLEETTDTQYF.

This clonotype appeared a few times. CDR3 sequence reads: CASSPALAKNIQYF. Here the CDR3 DNA reads TGTGCCAGCAGCCCCGCATTAGCCAAAAACATTCAGTACTTC. This rearrangement joins TRBV7-2 to TRBJ2-4; D call uncertain. Germline lookup yields CDR1 SGHTA and CDR2 FQGNSA. There are 14 residues in the CDR3. V lost 5 bases to trimming and J lost 0 bases, with 8 bases between them.

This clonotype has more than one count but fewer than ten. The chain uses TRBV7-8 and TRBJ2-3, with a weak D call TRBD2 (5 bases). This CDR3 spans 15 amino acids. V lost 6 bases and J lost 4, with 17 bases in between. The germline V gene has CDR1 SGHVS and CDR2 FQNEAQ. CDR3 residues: CASRGLFSSPDTQYF. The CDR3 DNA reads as TGTGCCAGCAGGGGTTTATTCTCTAGCCCAGATACGCAGTATTTT.

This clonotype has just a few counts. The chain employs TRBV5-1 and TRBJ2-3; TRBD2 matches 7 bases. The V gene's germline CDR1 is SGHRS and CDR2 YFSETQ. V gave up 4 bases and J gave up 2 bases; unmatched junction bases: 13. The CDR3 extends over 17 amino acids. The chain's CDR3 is CASSPSELAHATDTQYF. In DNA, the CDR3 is TGCGCCAGCAGCCCTTCAGAACTAGCGCACGCCACAGATACGCAGTATTTT.

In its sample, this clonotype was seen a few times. CDR3 loop: CANPGQGGDEQFF. CDR3 nucleotide sequence: TGTGCAAATCCCGGACAGGGGGGCGATGAGCAGTTCTTC. This chain joins TRBV2 and TRBJ2-1; 10 bases match TRBD1. Germline CDR1 and CDR2: SNHLY and FYNNEI. This CDR3 has 13 residues.

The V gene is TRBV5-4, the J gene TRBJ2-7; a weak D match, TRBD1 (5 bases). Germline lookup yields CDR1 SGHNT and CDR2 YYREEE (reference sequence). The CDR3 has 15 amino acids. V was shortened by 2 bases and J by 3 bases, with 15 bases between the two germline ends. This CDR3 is CASSFWGGVFYEQYF. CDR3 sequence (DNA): TGTGCCAGCAGCTTCTGGGGCGGTGTCTTCTACGAGCAGTACTTC. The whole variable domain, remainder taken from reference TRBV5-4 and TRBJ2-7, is ETGVTQSPTHLIKTRGQQVTLRCSSQSGHNTVSWYQQALGQGPQFIFQYYREEENGRGNFPPRFSGLQFPNYSSELNVNALELDDSALYLCASSFWGGVFYEQYFGPGTRLTVT.

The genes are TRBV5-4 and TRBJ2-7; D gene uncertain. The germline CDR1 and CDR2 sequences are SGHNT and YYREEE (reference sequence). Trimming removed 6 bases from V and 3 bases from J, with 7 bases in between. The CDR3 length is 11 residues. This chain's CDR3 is CASTNFYEQYF. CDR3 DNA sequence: TGTGCCAGCACCAACTTCTACGAGCAGTACTTC.

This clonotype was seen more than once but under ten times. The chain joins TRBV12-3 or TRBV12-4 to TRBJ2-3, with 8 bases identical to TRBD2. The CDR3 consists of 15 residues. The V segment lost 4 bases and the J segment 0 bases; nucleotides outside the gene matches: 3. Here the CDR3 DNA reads TGTGCCAGCAGTTCTGGACTAGCTAGCACAGATACGCAGTATTTT. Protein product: CASSSGLASTDTQYF.

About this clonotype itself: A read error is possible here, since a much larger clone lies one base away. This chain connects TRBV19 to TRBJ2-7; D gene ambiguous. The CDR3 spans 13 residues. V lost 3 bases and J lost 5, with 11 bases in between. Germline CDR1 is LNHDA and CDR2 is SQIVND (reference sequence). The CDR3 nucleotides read TGTGCCAGTAGTATCGATCAGGCGCACGAGCAGTACTTC. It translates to CASSIDQAHEQYF.

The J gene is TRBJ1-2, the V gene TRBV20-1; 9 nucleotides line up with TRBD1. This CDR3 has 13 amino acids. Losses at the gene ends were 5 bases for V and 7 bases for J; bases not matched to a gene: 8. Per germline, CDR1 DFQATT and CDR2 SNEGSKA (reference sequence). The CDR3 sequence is CSARTGGAGGYTF. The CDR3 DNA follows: TGCAGTGCTCGCACAGGGGGCGCGGGTGGCTACACCTTC.